The next 10 T cell receptor beta chains were all read from a single sample in a study of T-cell reconstitution after alpha-beta-depleted transplantation in children. Unique molecular identifiers were used to barcode this TCRbeta library. MiXCR was run by TCRdb on the PCR reads, yielding one entry per CDR3 protein. Altogether 330,000 or so distinct CDR3 sequences are present, 10% being singletons, with the ten largest covering roughly 7%. The sample was PBMCs, taken before TCRalphabeta/CD19-depleted stem cell transplant. The receptors shown here come from a boy under three years old with acute myeloid leukemia, due to receive a stem cell transplant.

Many counts were recorded for this clonotype. The V gene is TRBV7-9, the J gene TRBJ1-1; D is uncertain. This CDR3 region has 11 residues. CDR1 is SEHNR, CDR2 FQNEAQ, per germline (reference sequence). Deletions cut 6 bases from V and 7 bases from J, with 9 bases between. CDR3 sequence (DNA): TGTGCCAGCAGGGATACCCGTGAAGCTTTCTTT. The encoded protein is CASRDTREAFF.

The sample holds many counts of this clonotype. The rearrangement joins TRBV20-1 to TRBJ2-2; unclear D gene. This CDR3 spans 15 amino acids. V was clipped by 2 bases and J by 0 bases, with 10 bases between them. Germline V gene sequence: CDR1 DFQATT, CDR2 SNEGSKA (reference sequence). The CDR3 loop is CSARYPGPNTGELFF. The CDR3 bases are TGCAGTGCTAGATACCCCGGACCGAACACCGGGGAGCTGTTTTTT.

This clonotype was recorded at least ten times. The rearrangement links TRBV24-1 to TRBJ2-2; a possible D gene is TRBD2 (6 bases). Germline lookup yields CDR1 KGHDR and CDR2 SFDVKD. There are 17 residues in the CDR3. The germline V and J ends were trimmed by 6 bases and 4 bases, with 20 bases remaining between them. This CDR3 reads CATSPHSSVHSTGELFF. The CDR3 DNA reads as TGTGCCACCAGTCCCCACTCTAGCGTCCACAGCACCGGGGAGCTGTTTTTT.

This clonotype was seen many times. The chain is built from TRBV18 and TRBJ1-2; D not certain. V was cut by 3 bases and J by 1 base, with 6 bases left in between. Germline V lookup: CDR1 KGHSH, CDR2 LQKENI. This CDR3 contains 13 residues. CDR3 in DNA: TGTGCCAGCTCACCCTCATATAACTATGGCTACACCTTC. Translation gives CASSPSYNYGYTF.

This clonotype was counted at least ten times. The rearrangement uses TRBV7-9 and TRBJ2-3; no clear D. Germline-derived CDR1 and CDR2 are SEHNR and FQNEAQ (reference sequence). V lost 4 bases and J lost 5, with 16 bases in between. The length of the CDR3 is 15 residues. CDR3 region: CASSYRARRIDTQYF. The CDR3 region has the DNA TGTGCCAGCAGCTACCGGGCGCGAAGGATAGATACGCAGTATTTT.

This clonotype was picked up a small number of times. The chain joins TRBV7-6 to TRBJ2-3, with D possibly being TRBD1 or TRBD2 (5 bases each). Germline V gives CDR1 SGHVS, CDR2 FNYEAQ. V was cut by 4 bases and J by 0 bases, with 14 bases left in between. The CDR3 is 16 amino acids. The CDR3 reads CASSCDRGESTDTQYF. DNA of the CDR3: TGTGCCAGCAGCTGTGACAGAGGGGAAAGCACAGATACGCAGTATTTT.

The sample holds many counts of this clonotype. The chain combines TRBV20-1 with TRBJ2-7; D is unclear. Germline CDR1 and CDR2: DFQATT and SNEGSKA (reference sequence). V was pared by 5 bases and J by 3 bases, with 17 bases between. This CDR3 comprises 14 residues. In nucleotides, the CDR3 is TGCAGTGCTGCACCAGAGACGGATTTCTACGAGCAGTACTTC. Its translation: CSAAPETDFYEQYF.

At least ten counts were recorded for this clonotype. The chain recombines TRBV6-2 or TRBV6-3 with TRBJ2-5; D is undetermined. The CDR3 has 15 residues. V shed 0 bases and J shed 5 bases, with 13 bases lying between them. Germline-derived CDR1 and CDR2 are MNHEY and SVGEGT. The CDR3: CASSYSGRLGETQYF. CDR3 sequence (DNA): TGTGCCAGCAGTTACTCGGGTCGTCTAGGTGAGACCCAGTACTTC.

This clonotype was seen many times. Written as DNA, the CDR3 is TGTGCCATCAGTGAGACAGGTCAGCCCCAGCATTTT. Amino acids: CAISETGQPQHF. The chain links TRBV10-3 to TRBJ1-5; D might be TRBD1 (5 bases). The CDR3 is 12 amino acids. Germline V gives CDR1 ENHRY, CDR2 SYGVKD. The V end lost 2 bases, the J end lost 6 bases, and 5 bases lay between the germline ends.

V usage is TRBV27 and J usage is TRBJ2-1; D tentatively fits TRBD1 or TRBD2 (6 bases each). This CDR3 has 12 amino acids. Per the germline V gene, CDR1 is MNHEY and CDR2 is SMNVEV (reference sequence). Trimming shortened V by 6 bases and J by 9 bases, and 12 bases separated the two germline ends. CDR3 coding DNA: TGTGCCAGCAGCCCAAAGGGGGGTGAGCAGTTCTTC. It is translated as CASSPKGGEQFF.